A single sample is the source of the 21 T cell receptor beta chains below, sequenced in a study of T cell repertoires in cytomegalovirus infection. Each CDR3 protein gets one entry after TCRdb re-called the reads with MiXCR. The sample shows 600,000 to 800,000 distinct CDR3 sequences, less than 25% of them seen only once. Sequences were obtained from CD8+ T cells from PBMCs. Receptors originate from a human donor in good health (CMV status not recorded). Some clones in this sample may be carry-over from other donors' samples.

This clonotype was counted ten times or more. V usage is TRBV3-1 and J usage is TRBJ2-1; D possibly uses TRBD1 or TRBD2 (5 bases each). This CDR3 region has 13 residues. Germline CDR1 LGHDT, CDR2 YNNKEL (reference sequence). Trimming removed 3 bases from V and 2 bases from J, with 5 bases in between. The CDR3 region has the DNA TGTGCCAGCAGCCAGGGACCCTACAATGAGCAGTTCTTC. It translates to CASSQGPYNEQFF.

This clonotype was counted only a few times. V is TRBV29-1 and J is TRBJ2-2; no firm D call. The CDR3 is 13 residues long. CDR1 SQVTM and CDR2 ANQGSEA come from the germline V gene. The V end was cut by 3 bases, the J end by 0 bases, with 5 bases between. CDR3 nucleotide sequence: TGCAGCGTTGAGTTCACGAACACCGGGGAGCTGTTTTTT. Protein: CSVEFTNTGELFF.

This clonotype has more than one count but fewer than ten. V and J are TRBV28 and TRBJ2-7; D might be TRBD2 (6 bases). The CDR3 consists of 13 residues. The germline V gene encodes CDR1 MDHEN and CDR2 SYDVKM. V was clipped by 3 bases and J by 4 bases, with 10 bases between them. The CDR3 protein is CASSFDGGYEQYV. Here the CDR3 DNA reads TGTGCCAGCAGTTTTGATGGGGGGTACGAGCAGTACGTC.

This clonotype was seen ten or more times. The genes are TRBV7-2 and TRBJ2-3; no clear D gene. The CDR3 length is 16 residues. The germline V and J ends were trimmed by 2 bases and 1 base, with 13 bases remaining between them. The germline CDR1 and CDR2 sequences are SGHTA and FQGNSA. The CDR3 DNA follows: TGTGCCAGCAGCTTATGGGTCCTAGACGGCACAGATACGCAGTATTTT. This codes for CASSLWVLDGTDTQYF.

This clonotype was picked up a small number of times. This rearrangement joins TRBV27 to TRBJ2-1, with 10 bases identical to TRBD1. V lost 6 bases to trimming and J lost 9 bases; unmatched junction nucleotides: 8. The CDR3 is made up of 14 amino acids. The V gene's germline CDR1 is MNHEY and CDR2 SMNVEV (reference sequence). The CDR3 region has the DNA TGTGCCAGCAGCTCGGGACAGGGGCGCGGTGAGCAGTTCTTC. It encodes CASSSGQGRGEQFF.

This clonotype was observed a handful of times. The chain uses TRBV5-6 and TRBJ1-1; tentatively, D is TRBD1 (5 bases). This CDR3 is 15 amino acids long. From germline, CDR1 is SGHDT and CDR2 YYEEEE. Trimming took 0 bases from V and 4 from J, leaving 13 bases between them. The CDR3 DNA reads as TGTGCCAGCAGCTTGGGGGTCGGGGGACGCACTGAAGCTTTCTTT. Residues: CASSLGVGGRTEAFF.

The chain employs TRBV15 and TRBJ1-1; D is ambiguous. Germline CDR1 is LNHNV and CDR2 is YYDKDF (reference sequence). This CDR3 comprises 16 residues. The ends were cut back, 0 bases at V and 4 bases at J, with 15 bases in the middle. CDR3 nucleotides: TGTGCCACCAGCAGAGATGTGATACGGCCAAGCACTGAAGCTTTCTTT. It codes for CATSRDVIRPSTEAFF.

The chain carries TRBV12-3 or TRBV12-4 and TRBJ1-1; 8 nucleotides line up with TRBD1. CDR3 length equals 15 residues. The V gene end was trimmed by 5 bases and the J gene end by 0 bases; junction bases not matched to a gene: 5. DNA for the CDR3: TGTGCCAGCAGTCCGACAGGGGCCCTGAACACTGAAGCTTTCTTT. Translation gives CASSPTGALNTEAFF.

The chain combines TRBV28 with TRBJ2-5; possible D gene TRBD2, 7 bases. The CDR3 runs to 18 residues. CDR1 and CDR2 from the germline V gene are MDHEN and SYDVKM. Between the trimmed V and J ends, which lost 3 bases and 1 base, there was a span of 21 bases. The chain's CDR3 is CASSFPRVGGATQETQYF. The CDR3 DNA sequence: TGTGCCAGCAGTTTCCCCAGGGTTGGGGGGGCAACCCAAGAGACCCAGTACTTC.

This clonotype was found a few times. The chain combines TRBV3-1 with TRBJ2-6, with D hard to call. Trimming removed 3 bases at V and 0 bases at J, with 6 bases between. Germline CDR1 is LGHDT and CDR2 is YNNKEL (reference sequence). The CDR3 covers 15 residues. CDR3 sequence: CASSQGFSGANVLTF. The CDR3, as DNA: TGTGCCAGCAGCCAGGGATTCTCTGGGGCCAACGTCCTGACTTTC.

The gene calls are TRBV2 and TRBJ2-7; D might be TRBD1 or TRBD2, each matching 5 bases. The ends were cut back, 8 bases at V and 3 bases at J, with 17 bases in the middle. Per the germline V gene, CDR1 is SNHLY and CDR2 is FYNNEI. The CDR3 sequence is 14 residues long. CDR3 in amino acids: CASYPGTVIYEQYF. DNA of the CDR3: TGTGCCAGCTACCCCGGGACCGTCATCTACGAGCAGTACTTC.

On this clonotype: The junction and the germline gene differ at one end; a read error may be behind it. The CDR3 region has the DNA TGTGCTAGCAGCTTAGGTCGCGGGGCCCCCTACAATGAGCAGTTCTTC. Translating gives CASSLGRGAPYNEQFF. V gene TRBV7-7 combines with J gene TRBJ2-1, with D maybe TRBD2 (6 bases). This CDR3 region has 16 residues. Germline assignment: CDR1 SSHAT and CDR2 FNYEAQ (reference sequence).

The J gene is TRBJ1-1, the V gene TRBV4-1, with D perhaps matching TRBD1 (6 bases). The CDR3 consists of 13 residues. Looked up from germline, CDR1 is MGHRA and CDR2 is YSYEKL. V lost 3 bases, J lost 10 bases, and 15 bases lay in between. CDR3 sequence: CASSHGGGRGAFF. The CDR3 nucleotides read TGCGCCAGCAGCCACGGTGGGGGCAGGGGAGCTTTCTTT.

V usage is TRBV6-6 and J usage is TRBJ2-7; D might be TRBD1 (5 bases). CDR1 and CDR2 from the germline V gene are MNHNY and SVGAGI (reference sequence). V gave up 2 bases and J gave up 6 bases, with 11 bases separating them. The CDR3 totals 13 residues. DNA of the CDR3: TGTGCCAGCAGTTACGGGCAGGGCGGCGAGCAGTACTTC. Translated: CASSYGQGGEQYF.

This clonotype was observed a few times. The junction departs from the called germline gene at one end, perhaps through a read error. This chain connects TRBV29-1 to TRBJ1-2; D uncertain. This CDR3 has 13 amino acids. In germline, CDR1 is SQVTM, CDR2 ANQGSEA. CDR3 amino acids: CSVQEREDYGYTF. The CDR3 nucleotides are TGCAGCGTTCAAGAGAGAGAGGACTATGGCTACACCTTC.

Remarks on this clonotype: Possible read error: a much larger clone is one base away. The CDR3 reads CVGLGGLANTDTQYF. The CDR3 nucleotides read TGTGTCGGATTAGGGGGACTAGCAAACACAGATACGCAGTATTTT. V usage is TRBV7-3 and J usage is TRBJ2-3; 9 nucleotides agree with TRBD2. This CDR3 contains 15 residues. Germline assignment: CDR1 SGHTA and CDR2 FQGTGA. Using reference TRBV7-3 and TRBJ2-3 for the parts outside the CDR3, the full variable domain is GAGVSQTPSNKVTEKGKYVELRCDPISGHTALYWYRQSLGQGPEFLIYFQGTGAADDSGLPNDRFFAVRPEGSVSTLKIQRTERGDSAVYLCVGLGGLANTDTQYFGPGTRLTVL.

This clonotype was seen at least ten times. The chain carries TRBV6-2 or TRBV6-3 and TRBJ2-7, with D unresolved. The germline V and J ends were trimmed by 0 bases and 0 bases, with 12 bases remaining between them. The CDR3 totals 16 residues. Germline CDR1 MNHEY, CDR2 SVGEGT. CDR3 loop: CASSYSRNRSSYEQYV. CDR3 DNA: TGTGCCAGCAGTTACTCGAGGAACAGAAGCTCCTACGAGCAGTACGTC.

V is TRBV14 and J is TRBJ1-2, with D hard to call. Germline V CDR1 and CDR2: SGHDN, FVKESK. The V end lost 0 bases, the J end lost 4 bases, and 18 bases lay between the germline ends. CDR3 size: 17 residues. CDR3 nucleotides: TGTGCCAGCAGCCAAGATCATTCCGGGTTCACATCCTATGGCTACACCTTC. This gives the protein CASSQDHSGFTSYGYTF.

In its sample, this clonotype was seen a few times. The chain's CDR3 is CASSQDPPGTSTDTQYF. DNA of the CDR3: TGCGCCAGCAGCCAAGACCCCCCAGGGACGAGCACAGATACGCAGTATTTT. V usage is TRBV4-1 and J usage is TRBJ2-3; D assignment may be TRBD1 or TRBD2 (5 bases each). The CDR3 has 17 residues. Germline CDR1 is MGHRA and CDR2 is YSYEKL. With 0 bases removed from V and 0 bases from J, the gap between germline ends came to 13 bases.

This clonotype was seen a few times. This chain links TRBV7-2 with TRBJ1-2; 8 nucleotides line up with TRBD1. The CDR3 contains 14 residues. The V segment lost 10 bases and the J segment 2 bases; nucleotides outside the gene matches: 9. Germline V gene lookup returns CDR1 SGHTA and CDR2 FQGNSA. The chain's CDR3 is CAIPPGTGNYGYTF. The CDR3 region has the DNA TGTGCCATCCCCCCCGGGACAGGAAACTATGGCTACACCTTC. Full variable domain (rest looked up from reference TRBV7-2 and TRBJ1-2): GAGVSQSPSNKVTEKGKDVELRCDPISGHTALYWYRQSLGQGLEFLIYFQGNSAPDKSGLPSDRFSAERTGGSVSTLTIQRTQQEDSAVYLCAIPPGTGNYGYTFGSGTRLTVV.

The CDR3 DNA reads as TGCGCCAGCAGCCGGACCGTTTTCGGTCATGAGCAGTTCTTC. Protein product: CASSRTVFGHEQFF. The chain employs TRBV4-1 and TRBJ2-1; D not certain. This CDR3 has 14 residues. Trimming pared 4 bases from V and 8 bases from J, leaving 15 bases between. Looked up from germline, CDR1 is MGHRA and CDR2 is YSYEKL.